One and the same sample provided the 14 T cell receptor beta chains below, sequenced in a study of blood T cell repertoires in COVID-19 (dated by TCRdb to about 2020). Library generation was performed with the immunoSEQ multiplex PCR assay. TCRdb's version of the immuneACCESS table is confined to in-frame rearrangements and falls short of the full clone set. An unresolved V gene accounts for under half of the shortfall where checked; the remainder is of unknown origin. For this sample the table gives approximately 210,000 clones, of which around 87% were detected only once. The top ten hold 7% to 7.5% of the sample. What was sequenced was PBMCs or T cells enriched from blood (not recorded which). Every receptor here comes from a man aged 30-40 years in a cohort exposed to, infected with or recovered from COVID-19 (not recorded which).

This clone was observed a few times. V is TRBV14 and J is TRBJ2-3; TRBD1 agrees at 7 bases. V shed 2 bases, J shed 0 bases, and the junction held 8 bases outside the gene matches. The CDR3 covers 17 residues. The germline V gene has CDR1 SGHDN and CDR2 FVKESK. The CDR3 DNA reads as TGTGCCAGCAGCCAAAGGACAGGAGTTACTAGCACAGATACGCAGTATTTT. The encoded protein is CASSQRTGVTSTDTQYF.

This clone occurred once. This chain joins TRBV19 and TRBJ2-1; 7 positions agree with TRBD1. The J segment lost 9 bases and the V segment lost 8 bases, leaving 22 bases of the junction unmatched. CDR3 size: 17 residues. CDR1 and CDR2 (germline): LNHDA, SQIVND (reference sequence). CDR3 amino acids: CASRQGPQGTSSTEQFF. Written as DNA, the CDR3 is TGTGCCAGTCGACAGGGCCCCCAAGGAACATCAAGTACTGAGCAGTTCTTC.

V usage is TRBV5-1 and J usage is TRBJ2-1; the match to TRBD2 covers 12 bases. The germline V gene has CDR1 SGHRS and CDR2 YFSETQ. With 0 bases clipped from V and 3 bases from J, the junction kept 7 bases outside the gene matches. CDR3 size: 18 residues. The CDR3 region is CASSLAQTTSGSYNEQFF. CDR3 sequence (DNA): TGCGCCAGCAGCTTGGCTCAAACGACTAGCGGGAGCTACAATGAGCAGTTCTTC. The full variable domain, its missing parts supplied by reference TRBV5-1 and TRBJ2-1, is KAGVTQTPRYLIKTRGQQVTLSCSPISGHRSVSWYQQTPGQGLQFLFEYFSETQRNKGNFPGRFSGRQFSNSRSEMNVSTLELGDSALYLCASSLAQTTSGSYNEQFFGPGTRLTVL.

As for this clone: The same CDR3 can be traced to other DNA sequences in this sample. The rearrangement uses TRBV28 and TRBJ2-3; 11 nucleotides line up with TRBD2. CDR1 is MDHEN and CDR2 is SYDVKM in the germline V gene. V was pared by 2 bases and J by 5 bases, with 3 bases of the junction left unmatched. This CDR3 has 15 residues. As DNA, the CDR3 is TGTGCCAGCAGTTTACTAGCGGGAGGAGGAGATACGCAGTATTTT. Translated, it gives CASSLLAGGGDTQYF. Full variable domain (remainder filled in from reference TRBV28 and TRBJ2-3): DVKVTQSSRYLVKRTGEKVFLECVQDMDHENMFWYRQDPGLGLRLIYFSYDVKMKEKGDIPEGYSVSREKKERFSLILESASTNQTSMYLCASSLLAGGGDTQYFGPGTRLTVL.

V usage is TRBV11-2 and J usage is TRBJ2-7; TRBD2 matches at 11 bases. The V segment lost 4 bases and the J segment 1 base; nucleotides outside the gene matches: 3. The germline gives CDR1 SGHAT, CDR2 FQNNGV. CDR3 length equals 15 residues. The CDR3 loop is CASSSRLAGSYEQYF. CDR3 nucleotides: TGTGCCAGCAGCTCCCGACTAGCGGGGTCCTACGAGCAGTACTTC.

In DNA, the CDR3 is TGTGCCAGTACCGGACTAGCGGGCAGACCCTCCTACAATGAGCAGTTCTTC. Its translation: CASTGLAGRPSYNEQFF. V and J are TRBV19 and TRBJ2-1; TRBD2 agrees at 11 bases. V lost 7 bases, J lost 0 bases, and 8 bases stayed unmatched. CDR1 is LNHDA, CDR2 SQIVND, per germline (reference sequence). CDR3 length: 17 residues. The entire variable domain, with the rest obtained from reference TRBV19 and TRBJ2-1, is as follows: DGGITQSPKYLFRKEGQNVTLSCEQNLNHDAMYWYRQDPGQGLRLIYYSQIVNDFQKGDIAEGYSVSREKKESFPLTVTSAQKNPTAFYLCASTGLAGRPSYNEQFFGPGTRLTVL.

This chain's CDR3 is CSASRPGANEKLFF. The CDR3 bases are TGCAGTGCTAGTCGACCCGGGGCTAATGAAAAACTGTTTTTT. The gene calls are TRBV20-1 and TRBJ1-4; the D is unclear. There are 14 residues in the CDR3. Germline values: CDR1 DFQATT, CDR2 SNEGSKA (reference sequence). The germline V and J ends were trimmed by 3 bases and 3 bases, with 11 bases remaining between them.

The rearrangement joins TRBV2 to TRBJ1-1; a weak D match, TRBD1 (6 bases). The germline V and J ends were trimmed by 6 bases and 6 bases, with 17 bases remaining between them. Per germline, CDR1 SNHLY and CDR2 FYNNEI. This CDR3 has 14 residues. The CDR3 spells CASRLTGPPPEAFF. As DNA, the CDR3 is TGTGCCAGCAGGTTGACAGGTCCCCCTCCTGAAGCTTTCTTT.

This chain joins TRBV5-8 and TRBJ2-2, with TRBD1 as a possible D gene (6 bases). The CDR3 runs 15 residues. The germline CDR1 and CDR2 sequences are SGHTS and YDEGEE. Between the trimmed V and J ends, which lost 0 bases and 2 bases, there was a span of 8 bases. The CDR3 DNA sequence: TGTGCCAGCAGCTTGGCCAGGGGTAACACCGGGGAGCTGTTTTTT. It specifies CASSLARGNTGELFF.

V and J are TRBV2 and TRBJ2-5; D remains unclear. This CDR3 is built from 11 residues. Germline V gene sequence: CDR1 SNHLY, CDR2 FYNNEI. Deletions cut 4 bases from V and 4 bases from J, with 4 bases between. The CDR3 nucleotides are TGTGCCAGCAGTGGCGGAGAGACCCAGTACTTC. It encodes CASSGGETQYF.

The V gene is TRBV11-3, the J gene TRBJ2-6; 8 bases are a match to TRBD1. The CDR3 is 17 amino acids. The V segment lost 5 bases and the J segment 0 bases; nucleotides outside the gene matches: 6. CDR1 and CDR2 from the germline V gene are SGHNT and YENEEA. The DNA for the CDR3 is TGTGCCAGCAGCCCCGGACAGGGAAGCTCTGGGGCCAACGTCCTGACTTTC. Residues: CASSPGQGSSGANVLTF.

The rearrangement joins TRBV4-2 to TRBJ2-3; TRBD2 aligns across 8 bases. The length of the CDR3 is 17 residues. The V gene's germline CDR1 is LGHNA and CDR2 YNFKEQ. Trimming cost V 2 bases and J 1 base; bases outside gene matches: 8. In DNA form, the CDR3 reads TGTGCCAGCAGCCAACAAACCGGGACTAGGGGCACAGATACGCAGTATTTT. This gives the protein CASSQQTGTRGTDTQYF.

This sequence joins TRBV5-1 and TRBJ2-5; TRBD2 might be the D (6 bases). The CDR3 contains 15 residues. Germline CDR1 SGHRS, CDR2 YFSETQ. V gave up 4 bases and J gave up 5 bases, with 18 bases separating them. CDR3 in DNA: TGCGCCAGCAGCGGGGCGGGGCTAGAAACGGAGACCCAGTACTTC. Its protein product is CASSGAGLETETQYF.

The chain couples TRBV3-1 (or the pseudogene TRBV3-2) to TRBJ2-7, with D possibly TRBD2 on 6 matching bases. The CDR3 is 15 residues long. Germline loops: CDR1 LGHDT, CDR2 YNNKEL (reference sequence). V dropped 1 base and J dropped 6 bases, with 16 bases sitting between them. The DNA for the CDR3 is TGTGCCAGCAGCCAAGGCGGAGGGGTAAGGTCCGAGCAGTACTTC. This sequence encodes CASSQGGGVRSEQYF.